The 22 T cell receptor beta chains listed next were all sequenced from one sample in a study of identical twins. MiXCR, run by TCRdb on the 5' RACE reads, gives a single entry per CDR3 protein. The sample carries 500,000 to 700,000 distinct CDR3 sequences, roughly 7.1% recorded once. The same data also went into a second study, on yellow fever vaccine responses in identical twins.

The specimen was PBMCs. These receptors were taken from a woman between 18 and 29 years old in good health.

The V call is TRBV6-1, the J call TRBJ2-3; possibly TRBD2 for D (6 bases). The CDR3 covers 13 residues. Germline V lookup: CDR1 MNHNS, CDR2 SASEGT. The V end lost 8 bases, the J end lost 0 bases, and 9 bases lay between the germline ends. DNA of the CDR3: TGTGCCAGCTGGGGGGTTAGCACAGATACGCAGTATTTT. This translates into CASWGVSTDTQYF.

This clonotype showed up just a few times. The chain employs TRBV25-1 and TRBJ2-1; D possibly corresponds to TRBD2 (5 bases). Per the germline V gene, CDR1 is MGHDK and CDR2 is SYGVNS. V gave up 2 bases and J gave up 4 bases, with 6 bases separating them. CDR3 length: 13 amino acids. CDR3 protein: CASSEAGYNEQFF. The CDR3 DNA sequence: TGTGCCAGCAGTGAAGCGGGTTACAATGAGCAGTTCTTC. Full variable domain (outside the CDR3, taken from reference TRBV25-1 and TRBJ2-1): EADIYQTPRYLVIGTGKKITLECSQTMGHDKMYWYQQDPGMELHLIHYSYGVNSTEKGDLSSESTVSRIRTEHFPLTLESARPSHTSQYLCASSEAGYNEQFFGPGTRLTVL.

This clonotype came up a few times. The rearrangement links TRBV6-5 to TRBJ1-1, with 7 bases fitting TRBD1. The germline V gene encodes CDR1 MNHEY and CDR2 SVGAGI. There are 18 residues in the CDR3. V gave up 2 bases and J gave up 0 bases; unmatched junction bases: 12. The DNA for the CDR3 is TGTGCCAGCAGTTACAGGGCCGGGACAGTACTCATGAACACTGAAGCTTTCTTT. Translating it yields CASSYRAGTVLMNTEAFF.

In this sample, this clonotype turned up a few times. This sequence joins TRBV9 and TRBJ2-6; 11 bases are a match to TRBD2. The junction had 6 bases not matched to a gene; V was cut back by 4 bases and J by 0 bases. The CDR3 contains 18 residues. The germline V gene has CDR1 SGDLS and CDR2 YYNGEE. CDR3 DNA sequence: TGTGCCAGCAGCCCCAGGACTAGCGGGTTCTCTGGGGCCAACGTCCTGACTTTC. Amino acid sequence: CASSPRTSGFSGANVLTF.

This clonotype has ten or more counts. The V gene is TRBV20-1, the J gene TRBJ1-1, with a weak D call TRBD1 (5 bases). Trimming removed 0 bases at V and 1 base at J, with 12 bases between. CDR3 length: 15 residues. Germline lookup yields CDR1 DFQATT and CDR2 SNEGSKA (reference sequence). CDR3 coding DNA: TGCAGTGCTAGAGATCGGGGCAGCGGGAACACTGAAGCTTTCTTT. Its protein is CSARDRGSGNTEAFF.

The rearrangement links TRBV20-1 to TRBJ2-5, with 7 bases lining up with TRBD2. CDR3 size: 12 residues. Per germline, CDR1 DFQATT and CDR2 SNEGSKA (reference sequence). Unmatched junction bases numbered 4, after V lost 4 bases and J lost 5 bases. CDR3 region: CSAIGLGETQYF. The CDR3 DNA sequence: TGCAGTGCTATAGGACTAGGCGAGACCCAGTACTTC.

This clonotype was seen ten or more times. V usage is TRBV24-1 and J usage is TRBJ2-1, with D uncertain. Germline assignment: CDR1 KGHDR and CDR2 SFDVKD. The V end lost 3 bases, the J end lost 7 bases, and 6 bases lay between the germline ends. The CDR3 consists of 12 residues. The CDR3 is CATSDLINEQFF. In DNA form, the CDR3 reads TGTGCCACCAGTGATCTGATTAATGAGCAGTTCTTC.

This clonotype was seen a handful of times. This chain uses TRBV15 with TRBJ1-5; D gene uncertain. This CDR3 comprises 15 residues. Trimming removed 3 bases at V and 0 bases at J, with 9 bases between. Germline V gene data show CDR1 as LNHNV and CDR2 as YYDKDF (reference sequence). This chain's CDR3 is CATSRVLNSNQPQHF. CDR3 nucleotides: TGTGCCACCAGCAGGGTACTGAATAGCAATCAGCCCCAGCATTTT.

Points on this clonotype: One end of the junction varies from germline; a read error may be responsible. Here the CDR3 DNA reads TGTGTCAGCAGTTTAGCGCGGAAGGGGTACTATGGCTACACCTTC. Protein: CVSSLARKGYYGYTF. The chain recombines TRBV12-3 or TRBV12-4 with TRBJ1-2; D possibly corresponds to TRBD1 (5 bases). The CDR3 totals 15 residues.

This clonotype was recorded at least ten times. CDR3 bases: TGTGCCAGCAGATCTCGGGAGGCCCTCGACACCGGGGAGCTGTTTTTT. This sequence encodes CASRSREALDTGELFF. J is TRBJ2-2 and V is TRBV12-3 or TRBV12-4; 7 bases match TRBD2. The length of the CDR3 is 16 residues. V dropped 6 bases and J dropped 3; count of bases not matched to a gene: 10.

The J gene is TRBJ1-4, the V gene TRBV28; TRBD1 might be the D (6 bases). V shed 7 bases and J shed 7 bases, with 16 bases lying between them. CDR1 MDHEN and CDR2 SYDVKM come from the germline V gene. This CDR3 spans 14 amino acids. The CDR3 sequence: CASKAGGAGEKLFF. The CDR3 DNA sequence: TGTGCCAGCAAGGCGGGGGGCGCCGGTGAAAAACTGTTTTTT.

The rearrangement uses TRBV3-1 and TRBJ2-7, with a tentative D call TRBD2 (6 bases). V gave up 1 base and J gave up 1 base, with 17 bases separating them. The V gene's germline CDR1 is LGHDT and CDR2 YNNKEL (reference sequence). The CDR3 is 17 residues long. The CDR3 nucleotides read TGTGCCAGCAGCCAAGCCGCGTCGGCGGGAAAATCCTACGAGCAGTACTTC. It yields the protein CASSQAASAGKSYEQYF.

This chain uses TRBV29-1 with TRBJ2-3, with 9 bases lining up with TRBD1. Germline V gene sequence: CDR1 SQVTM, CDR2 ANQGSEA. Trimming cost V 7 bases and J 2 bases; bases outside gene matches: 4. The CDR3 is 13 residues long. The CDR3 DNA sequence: TGCAGCGGGACAGGGGTTACCACAGATACGCAGTATTTT. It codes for CSGTGVTTDTQYF.

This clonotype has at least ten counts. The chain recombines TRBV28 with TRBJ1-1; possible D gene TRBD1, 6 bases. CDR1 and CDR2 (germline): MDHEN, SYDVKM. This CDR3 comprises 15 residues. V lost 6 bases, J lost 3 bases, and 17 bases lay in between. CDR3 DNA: TGTGCCAGCAGGTCGGTAAAAAGGGGGGACACTGAAGCTTTCTTT. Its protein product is CASRSVKRGDTEAFF.

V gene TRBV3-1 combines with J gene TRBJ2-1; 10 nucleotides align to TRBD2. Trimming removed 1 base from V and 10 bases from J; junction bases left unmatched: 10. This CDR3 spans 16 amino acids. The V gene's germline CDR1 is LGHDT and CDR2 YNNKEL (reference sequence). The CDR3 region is CASSQGVSSGSREQFF. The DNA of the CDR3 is TGTGCCAGCAGCCAAGGCGTGTCTAGCGGGAGCCGGGAGCAGTTCTTC.

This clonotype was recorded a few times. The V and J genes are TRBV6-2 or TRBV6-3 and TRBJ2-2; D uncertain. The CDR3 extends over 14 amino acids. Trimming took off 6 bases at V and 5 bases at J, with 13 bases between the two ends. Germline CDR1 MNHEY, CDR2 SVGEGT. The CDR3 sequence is CASRFLVETGELFF. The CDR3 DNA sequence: TGTGCCAGCAGATTTTTGGTGGAAACCGGGGAGCTGTTTTTT.

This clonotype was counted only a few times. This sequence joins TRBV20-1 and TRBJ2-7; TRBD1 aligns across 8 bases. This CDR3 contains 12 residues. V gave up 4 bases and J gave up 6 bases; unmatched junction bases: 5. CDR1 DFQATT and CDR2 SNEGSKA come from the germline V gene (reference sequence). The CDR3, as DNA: TGCAGTGCTACGGACAGGGTTGGCGAGCAGTACTTC. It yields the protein CSATDRVGEQYF.

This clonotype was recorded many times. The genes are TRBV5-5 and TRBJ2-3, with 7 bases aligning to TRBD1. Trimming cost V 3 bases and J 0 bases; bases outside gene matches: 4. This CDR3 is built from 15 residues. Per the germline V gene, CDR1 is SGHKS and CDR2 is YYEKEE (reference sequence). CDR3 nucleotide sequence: TGTGCCAGCAGCTCCCGGACAGGTAGCACAGATACGCAGTATTTT. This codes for CASSSRTGSTDTQYF.

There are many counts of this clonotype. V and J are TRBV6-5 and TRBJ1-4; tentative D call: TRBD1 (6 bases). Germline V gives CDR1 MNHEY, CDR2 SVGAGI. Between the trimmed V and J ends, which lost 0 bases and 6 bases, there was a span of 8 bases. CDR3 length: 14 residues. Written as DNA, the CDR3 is TGTGCCAGCAGTTACTCGGGGGGCGATGAAAAACTGTTTTTT. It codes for CASSYSGGDEKLFF.

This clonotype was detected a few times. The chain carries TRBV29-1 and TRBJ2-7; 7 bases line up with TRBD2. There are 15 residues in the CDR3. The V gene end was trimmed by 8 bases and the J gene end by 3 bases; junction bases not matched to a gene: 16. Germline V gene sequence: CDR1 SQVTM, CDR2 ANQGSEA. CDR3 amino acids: CSILGGEVTGYEQYF. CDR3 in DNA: TGCAGCATCCTTGGGGGGGAGGTTACGGGCTACGAGCAGTACTTC.

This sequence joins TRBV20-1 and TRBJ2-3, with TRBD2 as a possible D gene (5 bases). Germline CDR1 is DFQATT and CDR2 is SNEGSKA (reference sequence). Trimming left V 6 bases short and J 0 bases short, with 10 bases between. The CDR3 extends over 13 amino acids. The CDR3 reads CSAQRRSTDTQYF. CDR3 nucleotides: TGCAGTGCCCAGCGGAGAAGCACAGATACGCAGTATTTT.

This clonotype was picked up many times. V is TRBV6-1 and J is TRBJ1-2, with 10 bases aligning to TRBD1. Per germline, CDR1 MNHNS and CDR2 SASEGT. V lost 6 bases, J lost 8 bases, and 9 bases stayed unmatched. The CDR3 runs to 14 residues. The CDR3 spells CASSSRTGGNGYTF. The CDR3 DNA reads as TGTGCCAGCAGCTCGAGGACAGGGGGAAACGGCTACACCTTC.